The 23 T cell receptor beta chains below come from one sample, sequenced in a study of pediatric ulcerative colitis. During colonoscopy, one to two rectal pinch biopsies were collected. Assay used: immunoSEQ multiplex PCR; TCRdb lists only in-frame clones, some missing. The sample carries 35,000 to 45,000 clones, roughly four fifths recorded once. Sequenced sample: gut tissue. The receptors here all came from a boy aged 5-17 years with severe ulcerative colitis.

This clone was seen a handful of times. Since no conserved phenylalanine or tryptophan closes the CDR3, a read error is the likely cause. The chain combines TRBV5-5 with TRBJ1-6; no clear D gene. Between the trimmed V and J ends, which lost 0 bases and 8 bases, there was a span of 12 bases. This CDR3 contains 15 residues. CDR1 is SGHKS, CDR2 YYEKEE, per germline (reference sequence). For the CDR3, the DNA is TGTGCCAGCAGCTTGGATTCTTTCCCTGATTCACCCCTCCACCTT. Translating gives CASSLDSFPDSPLHL.

CDR3 nucleotide sequence: TGTGCCAGCAGGAAAGGACAGGGCATCACCGGGGAGCTGTTTTTT. Its protein is CASRKGQGITGELFF. The chain uses TRBV6-1 and TRBJ2-2, with 8 bases aligning to TRBD1. The length of the CDR3 is 15 residues. CDR1 and CDR2 (germline): MNHNS, SASEGT. The V segment lost 6 bases and the J segment 4 bases; nucleotides outside the gene matches: 7.

The V gene is TRBV5-1, the J gene TRBJ2-5, with 8 bases identical to TRBD1. This CDR3 contains 15 residues. Germline loops: CDR1 SGHRS, CDR2 YFSETQ. Unmatched junction bases numbered 5, after V lost 4 bases and J lost 0 bases. The CDR3 reads CASSTGTGHQETQYF. For the CDR3, the DNA is TGCGCCAGCAGCACAGGGACAGGCCACCAAGAGACCCAGTACTTC.

The chain links TRBV6-1 to TRBJ2-2, with a weak D call TRBD2 (7 bases). In germline, CDR1 is MNHNS, CDR2 SASEGT. Trimming removed 4 bases from V and 4 bases from J, with 19 bases in between. There are 17 residues in the CDR3. DNA of the CDR3: TGTGCCAGCAGTGGAAGTGGGGGGGCCCGTAGCACCGGGGAGCTGTTTTTT. Amino acid sequence: CASSGSGGARSTGELFF.

V gene TRBV28 combines with J gene TRBJ1-1; 7 nucleotides agree with TRBD1. Per germline, CDR1 MDHEN and CDR2 SYDVKM. V lost 4 bases and J lost 0; bases outside the gene matches: 2. The CDR3 runs 14 residues. The CDR3 here is CASSSQGLNTEAFF. In DNA, the CDR3 is TGTGCCAGCAGTTCACAGGGGTTGAACACTGAAGCTTTCTTT.

The chain combines TRBV6-6 with TRBJ2-7; D gene unclear. The CDR3 is made up of 13 amino acids. Trimming stripped 1 base from V and 5 bases from J, with 9 bases between. Germline lookup yields CDR1 MNHNY and CDR2 SVGAGI (reference sequence). The CDR3 DNA is TGTGCCAGCAGTTACTTTGTGGACGACGAGCAGTACTTC. This sequence encodes CASSYFVDDEQYF.

There are a few counts of this clone. V is TRBV19 and J is TRBJ1-5, with D perhaps TRBD1 (5 bases). In germline, CDR1 is LNHDA, CDR2 SQIVND (reference sequence). The CDR3 consists of 15 residues. V lost 8 bases, J lost 2 bases, and 16 bases lay in between. The CDR3 DNA is TGTGCCAGTGGGTGGGATGGAGGGGGCAATCAGCCCCAGCATTTT. This encodes CASGWDGGGNQPQHF.

The CDR3 here is CASSQDQISLGQQFF. CDR3 DNA sequence: TGCGCCAGCAGCCAAGATCAAATTTCTTTGGGACAGCAGTTCTTC. The J gene is TRBJ2-1, the V gene TRBV4-1, with D perhaps matching TRBD1 or TRBD2 (5 bases each). The CDR3 is made up of 15 amino acids. CDR1 is MGHRA and CDR2 is YSYEKL in the germline V gene. Deletions cut 0 bases from V and 11 bases from J, with 17 bases between.

The chain employs TRBV5-1 and TRBJ2-1; 7 nucleotides align to TRBD1. Germline-derived CDR1 and CDR2 are SGHRS and YFSETQ. The CDR3 is 15 residues long. Trimming cost V 0 bases and J 4 bases; bases outside gene matches: 4. CDR3 in amino acids: CASSLVGTVYNEQFF. CDR3 DNA: TGCGCCAGCAGCTTGGTGGGGACAGTGTACAATGAGCAGTTCTTC.

V gene TRBV27 combines with J gene TRBJ1-6, with TRBD1 matching over 8 bases. CDR1 is MNHEY and CDR2 is SMNVEV in the germline V gene (reference sequence). V gave up 5 bases and J gave up 5 bases; unmatched junction bases: 8. The CDR3 extends over 16 amino acids. The CDR3 sequence is CASSPRQGSDNSPLHF. The CDR3 DNA reads as TGTGCCAGCAGTCCGAGACAGGGGTCTGATAATTCACCCCTCCACTTT.

The rearrangement uses TRBV5-4 and TRBJ2-7; TRBD2 aligns across 8 bases. V lost 3 bases to trimming and J lost 1 base; unmatched junction nucleotides: 6. CDR3 size: 15 residues. Looked up from germline, CDR1 is SGHNT and CDR2 is YYREEE (reference sequence). The chain's CDR3 is CASSWRRGESYEQYF. CDR3 coding DNA: TGTGCCAGCAGCTGGAGGCGGGGGGAGTCCTACGAGCAGTACTTC.

This chain uses TRBV30 with TRBJ2-1; D might be TRBD1 or TRBD2, each matching 6 bases. Germline V CDR1 and CDR2: GTSNPN, SVGIG (reference sequence). V was clipped by 8 bases and J by 8 bases, with 22 bases between them. The CDR3 extends over 14 amino acids. DNA of the CDR3: TGTGCCACCCTGTATCCTTCTAGGGGGGATGAGCAGTTCTTC. This encodes CATLYPSRGDEQFF.

The chain recombines TRBV10-3 with TRBJ2-2; D gene ambiguous. Germline V lookup: CDR1 ENHRY, CDR2 SYGVKD. V was cut by 6 bases and J by 7 bases, with 6 bases left in between. The CDR3 is made up of 11 amino acids. Here the CDR3 reads CAISFFGELFF. DNA for the CDR3: TGTGCCATCAGCTTCTTCGGGGAGCTGTTTTTT.

The V call is TRBV29-1, the J call TRBJ1-1; unclear D gene. This CDR3 is built from 14 residues. CDR1 and CDR2 (germline): SQVTM, ANQGSEA. V was pared by 7 bases and J by 0 bases, with 15 bases between. CDR3: CSARTAGVNTEAFF. The CDR3 coding sequence is TGCAGCGCTCGGACCGCGGGAGTGAACACTGAAGCTTTCTTT.

The chain employs TRBV6-5 and TRBJ2-7, with a weak D call TRBD2 (5 bases). This CDR3 has 11 residues. Germline assignment: CDR1 MNHEY and CDR2 SVGAGI. Trimming took 6 bases from V and 7 from J, leaving 10 bases between them. The CDR3 DNA sequence: TGTGCCAGCAGACAGACGGGGGAGCAGTACTTC. Translated, it gives CASRQTGEQYF.

The count of this clone is one. V usage is TRBV7-9 and J usage is TRBJ2-3, with D possibly matching TRBD2 (6 bases). Germline V gene sequence: CDR1 SEHNR, CDR2 FQNEAQ (reference sequence). CDR3 size: 14 residues. Deletions cut 6 bases from V and 1 base from J, with 11 bases between. CDR3 protein: CASRDAGRTDTQYF. In DNA form, the CDR3 reads TGTGCCAGCAGGGACGCGGGACGCACAGATACGCAGTATTTT.

V usage is TRBV5-1 and J usage is TRBJ2-7, with 11 bases aligning to TRBD1. Germline V lookup: CDR1 SGHRS, CDR2 YFSETQ. The CDR3 consists of 15 residues. V lost 4 bases to trimming and J lost 2 bases; unmatched junction nucleotides: 5. The CDR3 protein is CASSTGQGGTYEQYF. CDR3 coding DNA: TGCGCCAGCAGCACGGGACAGGGGGGAACCTACGAGCAGTACTTC.

This clone has more than one count but fewer than ten. This chain joins TRBV7-9 and TRBJ2-7; unclear D gene. Deletions cut 5 bases from V and 6 bases from J, with 8 bases between. The germline gives CDR1 SEHNR, CDR2 FQNEAQ (reference sequence). CDR3 length: 11 residues. The CDR3 protein is CASSPGAEQYF. The CDR3 DNA follows: TGTGCCAGCAGCCCAGGAGCCGAGCAGTACTTC.

This clone was counted only a few times. Distinct nucleotide sequences in the sample also encode this CDR3. The chain employs TRBV7-9 and TRBJ2-7; tentative D call: TRBD1 (5 bases). V was trimmed by 2 bases and J by 3 bases, leaving 11 bases between them. Germline V gene lookup returns CDR1 SEHNR and CDR2 FQNEAQ (reference sequence). The CDR3 runs to 14 residues. The CDR3 DNA reads as TGTGCCAGCAGCTTAAGAGGCAGGGACTACGAGCAGTACTTC. Translation gives CASSLRGRDYEQYF.

The genes are TRBV2 and TRBJ1-6; D unresolved. Trimming left V 3 bases short and J 0 bases short, with 6 bases between. This CDR3 is 15 amino acids long. Germline V lookup: CDR1 SNHLY, CDR2 FYNNEI. The CDR3 DNA reads as TGTGCCAGCAGTGATGTGAGCTCCTATAATTCACCCCTCCACTTT. Its translation: CASSDVSSYNSPLHF.

This chain's CDR3 is CASSLGGGFYEQYF. The CDR3 region has the DNA TGTGCCAGCAGCTTAGGAGGTGGGTTCTACGAGCAGTACTTC. This chain joins TRBV7-9 and TRBJ2-7; D uncertain. CDR3 length: 14 amino acids. Deletions cut 1 base from V and 3 bases from J, with 10 bases between. Germline loops: CDR1 SEHNR, CDR2 FQNEAQ (reference sequence). The full variable domain, its missing parts supplied by reference TRBV7-9 and TRBJ2-7, is DTGVSQNPRHKITKRGQNVTFRCDPISEHNRLYWYRQTLGQGPEFLTYFQNEAQLEKSRLLSDRFSAERPKGSFSTLEIQRTEQGDSAMYLCASSLGGGFYEQYFGPGTRLTVT.

The chain employs TRBV14 and TRBJ2-7, with D unresolved. Germline values: CDR1 SGHDN, CDR2 FVKESK. The V gene lost 5 bases and the J gene lost 6 bases, with 8 bases spanning the gap. CDR3 length: 11 amino acids. The DNA for the CDR3 is TGTGCCAGCAGCAGGGATGGCGAGCAGTACTTC. Protein product: CASSRDGEQYF.

CDR3 sequence reads: CASSVGDYEQYF. The DNA of the CDR3 is TGCGCCAGCAGCGTGGGTGACTACGAGCAGTACTTC. The chain recombines TRBV5-1 with TRBJ2-7; D not certain. This CDR3 has 12 amino acids. V was cut by 4 bases and J by 3 bases, with 8 bases left in between. The V gene's germline CDR1 is SGHRS and CDR2 YFSETQ. Full variable domain (outside the CDR3, taken from reference TRBV5-1 and TRBJ2-7): KAGVTQTPRYLIKTRGQQVTLSCSPISGHRSVSWYQQTPGQGLQFLFEYFSETQRNKGNFPGRFSGRQFSNSRSEMNVSTLELGDSALYLCASSVGDYEQYFGPGTRLTVT.